This note documents a single T cell receptor (beta chain) sequence. What it recognizes is unknown. For each sample, template was around 650 ng of bulk tumor genomic DNA. Collection of several biopsies per primary tumor, spaced far apart, took place during surgery. Surgery that was curative in intent was performed on patients with untreated, newly diagnosed non-small cell lung cancer. All donors had received a new diagnosis of non-small cell lung cancer and were undergoing surgery with curative intent. This sample was taken from a study of immune heterogeneity within non-small cell lung tumors. General observations from the study: The correlation between local T-cell clonality and local tumor mutational burden was positive, moderate in strength and statistically significant, with R roughly 0.36. Clonotypes of T-cell receptor beta found at high frequency were largely distinct between individual patients.

V was clipped by 0 bases and J by 8 bases; unmatched bases: 7. The germline gives CDR1 DFQATT, CDR2 SNEGSKA (reference sequence). CDR3 length: 15 residues. A multiplex PCR containing 32 V primers and 13 J primers was used to amplify TCR beta CDR3. TCRdb itself ran the multiplex PCR reads through MiXCR, one entry per CDR3 protein. The sample lists just over 15,000 distinct CDR3 sequences, approximately 26% occurring once. This TCR came from a man aged 35 to 55 with non-small cell lung cancer. The chain uses TRBV20-1 and TRBJ1-6; 7 bases match TRBD1. The sequenced material came from lung tumor tissue. CDR3 amino acids: CSARDHRGVDSPLHF. CDR3 nucleotides: TGCAGTGCTAGAGACCACAGGGGTGTAGATTCACCCCTCCACTTT.